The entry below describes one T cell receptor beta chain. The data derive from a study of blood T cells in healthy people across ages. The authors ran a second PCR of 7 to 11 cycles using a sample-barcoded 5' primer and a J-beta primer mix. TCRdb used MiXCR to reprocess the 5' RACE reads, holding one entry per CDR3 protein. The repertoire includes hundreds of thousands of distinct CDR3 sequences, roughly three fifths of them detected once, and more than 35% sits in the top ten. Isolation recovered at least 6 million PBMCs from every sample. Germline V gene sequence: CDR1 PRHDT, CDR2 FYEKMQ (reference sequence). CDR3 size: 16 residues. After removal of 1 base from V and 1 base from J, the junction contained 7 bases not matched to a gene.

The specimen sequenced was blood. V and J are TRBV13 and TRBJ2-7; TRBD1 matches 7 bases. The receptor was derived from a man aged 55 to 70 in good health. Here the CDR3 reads CASSLVFGTASYEQYF. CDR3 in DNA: TGTGCCAGCAGCTTAGTATTTGGGACAGCATCCTACGAGCAGTACTTC.